The 27 T cell receptor beta chains below all came from one sample that was sequenced in a study of blood T cell repertoires in COVID-19. Data came from immunoSEQ multiplex PCR; TCRdb stores just in-frame clones and leaves some out. The table lists more than 150,000 clones, around 91% of them singletons. The sequencing input was peripheral blood. These receptors originate from a man between 45 and 60 years old with acute or convalescent COVID-19.

The chain uses TRBV5-1 and TRBJ2-5, with D tentatively TRBD2 (6 bases). Per the germline V gene, CDR1 is SGHRS and CDR2 is YFSETQ. The CDR3 is 14 residues long. V lost 0 bases to trimming and J lost 4 bases, with 10 bases between them. CDR3 nucleotides: TGCGCCAGCAGCTTGGCGTTGGGAGGAGAGACCCAGTACTTC. It is translated as CASSLALGGETQYF.

The chain carries TRBV2 and TRBJ2-1; 9 nucleotides line up with TRBD2. The CDR3 runs to 13 residues. Per the germline V gene, CDR1 is SNHLY and CDR2 is FYNNEI. J was trimmed by 10 bases and V by 8 bases; bases with no gene match: 9. The CDR3 protein is CASAGLLAGEQFF. DNA of the CDR3: TGTGCCAGCGCCGGACTCCTAGCGGGGGAGCAGTTCTTC.

The J gene is TRBJ1-5, the V gene TRBV28; the match to TRBD1 covers 8 bases. This CDR3 is built from 15 residues. In germline, CDR1 is MDHEN, CDR2 SYDVKM. V lost 5 bases to trimming and J lost 5 bases; unmatched junction nucleotides: 8. The CDR3 loop is CASSPEQGVYQPQHF. CDR3 sequence (DNA): TGTGCCAGCAGTCCGGAACAGGGGGTTTATCAGCCCCAGCATTTT.

J is TRBJ1-1 and V is TRBV12-3 or TRBV12-4; no firm D call. The ends were cut back, 5 bases at V and 6 bases at J, with 7 bases in the middle. The CDR3 loop spans 11 amino acids. CDR3 residues: CASSRLSEAFF. DNA of the CDR3: TGTGCCAGCAGTCGTTTATCTGAAGCTTTCTTT.

The rearrangement links TRBV4-1 to TRBJ2-1; 9 bases agree with TRBD2. The V gene's germline CDR1 is MGHRA and CDR2 YSYEKL. The ends lost 4 bases at V and 6 bases at J; junction bases unmatched: 7. The CDR3 is made up of 15 amino acids. The CDR3, as DNA: TGCGCCAGCAGCCCCAGACTAGCGGAAAGCAATGAGCAGTTCTTC. This gives the protein CASSPRLAESNEQFF.

The genes are TRBV7-3 and TRBJ2-3, with 11 bases identical to TRBD1. Losses at the gene ends were 2 bases for V and 3 bases for J; bases not matched to a gene: 4. Germline-derived CDR1 and CDR2 are SGHTA and FQGTGA. This CDR3 contains 16 residues. The DNA for the CDR3 is TGTGCCAGCAGCTTAGGGGACAGGGGGACGACAGATACGCAGTATTTT. Translation: CASSLGDRGTTDTQYF.

The chain combines TRBV10-2 with TRBJ2-1; 9 bases agree with TRBD2. CDR1 is WSHSY and CDR2 is SAAADI in the germline V gene. With V trimmed by 2 bases and J by 7 bases, 6 bases remained unmatched. This CDR3 spans 15 amino acids. In DNA, the CDR3 is TGCGCCAGCAGTGAGAAGGCTAGCGGGAAGAATGAGCAGTTCTTC. It yields the protein CASSEKASGKNEQFF.

The CDR3 DNA reads TGCGCCAGCAGCCTGAGACCCACAGGGGACACTGAAGCTTTCTTT. This gives the protein CASSLRPTGDTEAFF. The chain carries TRBV4-3 and TRBJ1-1; 7 nucleotides agree with TRBD1. CDR3 length equals 15 residues. Germline V CDR1 and CDR2: LGHNA, YSLEER. V trimming: 4 bases; J trimming: 3 bases; junction bases outside the gene matches: 8.

The rearrangement joins TRBV7-3 to TRBJ2-1; the match to TRBD2 covers 7 bases. The CDR3 covers 16 residues. Germline values: CDR1 SGHTA, CDR2 FQGTGA. J lost 4 bases, V lost 3 bases, and 9 bases had no gene match. The CDR3 loop is CASSFTGTTLYNEQFF. Written as DNA, the CDR3 is TGTGCCAGCAGCTTCACCGGGACTACCCTTTACAATGAGCAGTTCTTC. Variable domain in full (rest from reference TRBV7-3 and TRBJ2-1): GAGVSQTPSNKVTEKGKYVELRCDPISGHTALYWYRQSLGQGPEFLIYFQGTGAADDSGLPNDRFFAVRPEGSVSTLKIQRTERGDSAVYLCASSFTGTTLYNEQFFGPGTRLTVL.

The chain employs TRBV7-9 and TRBJ1-1; 9 positions match TRBD1. V was pared by 5 bases and J by 1 base, with 5 bases of the junction left unmatched. This CDR3 comprises 15 residues. Looked up from germline, CDR1 is SEHNR and CDR2 is FQNEAQ (reference sequence). The CDR3 nucleotides read TGTGCCAGCAGCGGGACAGGGTTCGAGAACACTGAAGCTTTCTTT. Translated: CASSGTGFENTEAFF.

This chain links TRBV6-5 with TRBJ1-2, with no clear D. The germline V gene encodes CDR1 MNHEY and CDR2 SVGAGI. Trimming took 10 bases from V and 8 from J, leaving 23 bases between them. This CDR3 has 14 residues. The CDR3 nucleotides are TGTGCCATAGGTGTGGGCAGCCCCCCGGTGGGCTACACCTTC. This translates into CAIGVGSPPVGYTF.

J is TRBJ2-1 and V is TRBV27; 7 bases map to TRBD2. CDR1 MNHEY and CDR2 SMNVEV come from the germline V gene (reference sequence). This CDR3 contains 11 residues. V lost 8 bases to trimming and J lost 10 bases; unmatched junction nucleotides: 5. CDR3 sequence (DNA): TGTGCCAGCCACCACGGGAGGGAGCAGTTCTTC. This encodes CASHHGREQFF.

The J gene is TRBJ2-2, the V gene TRBV28, with TRBD2 matching over 13 bases. This CDR3 spans 16 amino acids. Unmatched junction bases numbered 10, after V lost 7 bases and J lost 8 bases. Germline CDR1 MDHEN, CDR2 SYDVKM. Here the CDR3 reads CASTTSGRISSGELFF. CDR3 DNA: TGTGCCAGCACGACTAGCGGGAGGATTTCGTCAGGGGAGCTGTTTTTT.

The chain employs TRBV28 and TRBJ1-2; 10 positions agree with TRBD1. J lost 7 bases, V lost 6 bases, and 8 bases had no gene match. From germline, CDR1 is MDHEN and CDR2 SYDVKM. The CDR3 has 14 residues. CDR3 in DNA: TGTGCCAGCAGCTTAGGGACAGGGGTTCTTGGCTACACCTTC. It yields the protein CASSLGTGVLGYTF.

CDR3 in amino acids: CASSRGASADTQYF. Here the CDR3 DNA reads TGTGCCAGTAGTCGGGGGGCCAGTGCAGATACGCAGTATTTT. The chain carries TRBV19 and TRBJ2-3; weak D call: TRBD2 (7 bases). The V and J ends lost 5 bases and 4 bases respectively, with 13 bases between them. CDR1 and CDR2 from the germline V gene are LNHDA and SQIVND (reference sequence). The CDR3 covers 14 residues.

The chain recombines TRBV20-1 with TRBJ2-1; TRBD2 matches 8 bases. Germline V gene data show CDR1 as DFQATT and CDR2 as SNEGSKA (reference sequence). The CDR3 contains 15 residues. With 3 bases clipped from V and 3 bases from J, the junction kept 7 bases outside the gene matches. The CDR3 loop is CSASDPGTSYNEQFF. CDR3 bases: TGCAGTGCTAGTGACCCGGGGACTAGCTACAATGAGCAGTTCTTC.

The V and J genes are TRBV28 and TRBJ1-5; 9 bases are shared with TRBD1. The V and J ends lost 3 bases and 5 bases, in that order; junction bases with no gene match: 14. The CDR3 covers 18 residues. Germline V gene sequence: CDR1 MDHEN, CDR2 SYDVKM. DNA for the CDR3: TGTGCCAGCAGTTTCACTACCGGGACAGGGACCCCCCATCAGCCCCAGCATTTT. Protein sequence: CASSFTTGTGTPHQPQHF.

The rearrangement links TRBV29-1 to TRBJ1-2, with D unclear. The V end lost 1 base, the J end lost 7 bases, and 10 bases lay between the germline ends. CDR1 and CDR2 from the germline V gene are SQVTM and ANQGSEA. The CDR3 length is 12 residues. Here the CDR3 DNA reads TGCAGCGTTGAAGGACAAGGAGGTGGCTACACCTTC. It encodes CSVEGQGGGYTF.

This clone was found a few times. V usage is TRBV7-9 and J usage is TRBJ2-1; 9 positions match TRBD2. This CDR3 is built from 15 residues. From germline, CDR1 is SEHNR and CDR2 FQNEAQ (reference sequence). V lost 6 bases, J lost 6 bases, and 9 bases stayed unmatched. This chain's CDR3 is CASSYAGGHFNEQFF. CDR3 DNA: TGTGCCAGCAGTTATGCGGGGGGGCATTTCAATGAGCAGTTCTTC.

The rearrangement uses TRBV27 and TRBJ2-5; the D is unclear. The CDR3 contains 17 residues. Germline-derived CDR1 and CDR2 are MNHEY and SMNVEV (reference sequence). Trimming took 3 bases from V and 2 from J, leaving 19 bases between them. The CDR3: CASSFSTQGARQETQYF. The CDR3 nucleotides read TGTGCCAGCAGTTTTTCTACCCAAGGAGCCCGACAAGAGACCCAGTACTTC.

The rearrangement links TRBV2 to TRBJ2-3; the match to TRBD2 covers 11 bases. With V trimmed by 5 bases and J by 3 bases, 4 bases remained unmatched. CDR3 length: 15 amino acids. Germline V gene data show CDR1 as SNHLY and CDR2 as FYNNEI. The CDR3 DNA sequence: TGTGCCAGCAGTATGACTAGCGGGGCGACAGATACGCAGTATTTT. This encodes CASSMTSGATDTQYF.

Of note for this clone: Within the sample, other DNA sequences also encode this same CDR3. The chain uses TRBV7-2 and TRBJ2-5; 9 positions agree with TRBD1. CDR1 and CDR2 from the germline V gene are SGHTA and FQGNSA. This CDR3 is 13 amino acids long. With V trimmed by 3 bases and J by 5 bases, 1 base remained unmatched. CDR3 coding DNA: TGTGCCAGCAGCTTTGGACAGGGGGAGACCCAGTACTTC. Translation gives CASSFGQGETQYF.

The gene calls are TRBV24-1 and TRBJ1-2, with D unclear. Germline CDR1 and CDR2: KGHDR and SFDVKD. The CDR3 spans 12 residues. Deletions cut 7 bases from V and 4 bases from J, with 9 bases between. The CDR3 nucleotides are TGTGCCACCAGCTCGGGAAGCTATGGCTACACCTTC. Its protein is CATSSGSYGYTF.

The J gene is TRBJ2-7, the V gene TRBV6-5; the match to TRBD2 covers 9 bases. The CDR3 loop spans 14 amino acids. V lost 6 bases and J lost 5; bases outside the gene matches: 8. CDR1 is MNHEY and CDR2 is SVGAGI in the germline V gene. The CDR3 region has the DNA TGTGCCAGCAGGGGCAGCGGGAGGAGCAACGAGCAGTACGTC. Protein product: CASRGSGRSNEQYV.

This chain uses TRBV2 with TRBJ1-2; D possibly corresponds to TRBD1 (5 bases). The CDR3 runs to 13 residues. The germline V gene has CDR1 SNHLY and CDR2 FYNNEI. The V and J ends lost 6 bases and 7 bases respectively, with 15 bases between them. In nucleotides, the CDR3 is TGTGCCAGCAGAGCGACAGACTTTAGTGGCTACACCTTC. It encodes CASRATDFSGYTF.

The rearrangement uses TRBV25-1 and TRBJ2-7; no reliable D call. Germline V lookup: CDR1 MGHDK, CDR2 SYGVNS. The germline V and J ends were trimmed by 4 bases and 0 bases, with 16 bases remaining between them. The CDR3 totals 16 residues. The CDR3 sequence is CASSGFGGSYSYEQYF. The DNA of the CDR3 is TGTGCCAGCAGTGGGTTCGGCGGTTCATACTCCTACGAGCAGTACTTC.

CDR3 loop: CASSPDSYEQYV. The CDR3 nucleotides read TGTGCCAGCTCCCCAGATAGCTACGAGCAGTACGTC. The rearrangement joins TRBV18 to TRBJ2-7; D unclear. Trimming took 6 bases from V and 3 from J, leaving 9 bases between them. Germline V CDR1 and CDR2: KGHSH, LQKENI. CDR3 size: 12 residues.